This entry lists 21 T cell receptor beta chains sequenced from one sample in a study of shared clonotypes between healthy human individuals. Clones were read by immunoSEQ multiplex PCR, and TCRdb kept only the in-frame ones, dropping some. The sample holds about 1.5 million clones, roughly 97% seen once. The sample consisted of naive CD4+ T cells sorted from blood. Noted subset: CD45RA+ positively selected. The receptors come from a man aged 25 to 45 in good health.

Turning to this clone: The same CDR3 is also encoded by other DNA sequences in this sample. The J gene is TRBJ2-7, the V gene TRBV7-9; D gene ambiguous. V dropped 0 bases and J dropped 4 bases, with 7 bases sitting between them. The CDR3 extends over 13 amino acids. CDR1 and CDR2 (germline): SEHNR, FQNEAQ (reference sequence). The CDR3 DNA sequence: TGTGCCAGCAGCTTAGCGCTGGGTTACGAGCAGTACTTC. Translation: CASSLALGYEQYF. Together with reference TRBV7-9 and TRBJ2-7, the CDR3 gives the full variable domain: DTGVSQNPRHKITKRGQNVTFRCDPISEHNRLYWYRQTLGQGPEFLTYFQNEAQLEKSRLLSDRFSAERPKGSFSTLEIQRTEQGDSAMYLCASSLALGYEQYFGPGTRLTVT.

J is TRBJ2-1 and V is TRBV10-3; 11 positions agree with TRBD2. Germline V gives CDR1 ENHRY, CDR2 SYGVKD. The CDR3 runs to 14 residues. The trim removed 4 bases at V and 10 bases at J, leaving 6 bases unmatched. CDR3 sequence reads: CAISGIAGGREQFF. The CDR3 coding sequence is TGTGCCATCAGTGGAATAGCGGGAGGGCGCGAGCAGTTCTTC.

The rearrangement joins TRBV5-1 to TRBJ1-2; D is ambiguous. V gave up 0 bases and J gave up 8 bases, with 14 bases separating them. Germline V CDR1 and CDR2: SGHRS, YFSETQ. The CDR3 runs to 14 residues. Here the CDR3 reads CASSLALPAGGYTF. CDR3 DNA sequence: TGCGCCAGCAGCTTGGCCCTTCCGGCCGGGGGCTACACCTTC.

This chain uses TRBV5-1 with TRBJ1-2; 8 nucleotides line up with TRBD1. The J segment lost 4 bases and the V segment lost 3 bases, leaving 8 bases of the junction unmatched. Germline lookup yields CDR1 SGHRS and CDR2 YFSETQ. The CDR3 loop spans 15 amino acids. The CDR3 protein is CASSSSRGLGYGYTF. In DNA form, the CDR3 reads TGCGCCAGCAGCTCGAGCAGGGGGCTTGGCTATGGCTACACCTTC.

The chain employs TRBV19 and TRBJ1-2, with D possibly TRBD1 on 6 matching bases. The length of the CDR3 is 13 residues. Trimming removed 5 bases at V and 4 bases at J, with 11 bases between. CDR1 and CDR2 (germline): LNHDA, SQIVND (reference sequence). The CDR3 DNA is TGTGCCAGTAGTCCACAGGGTCGCTATGGCTACACCTTC. Its protein is CASSPQGRYGYTF.

The chain recombines TRBV18 with TRBJ2-5; perhaps D is TRBD1 or TRBD2 (5 bases each). Germline V gene data show CDR1 as KGHSH and CDR2 as LQKENI. The CDR3 has 15 residues. The V gene lost 6 bases and the J gene lost 1 base, with 15 bases spanning the gap. The CDR3 nucleotides read TGTGCCAGCTCGCCAAACCGGGGCCTCCAAGAGACCCAGTACTTC. Translated, it gives CASSPNRGLQETQYF.

This rearrangement joins TRBV25-1 to TRBJ2-1; the D is unclear. The CDR3 contains 15 residues. CDR1 is MGHDK and CDR2 is SYGVNS in the germline V gene. V was trimmed by 0 bases and J by 7 bases, leaving 13 bases between them. This chain's CDR3 is CASSEYLATLNEQFF. The CDR3 DNA follows: TGTGCCAGCAGTGAATATCTGGCTACTCTTAATGAGCAGTTCTTC.

The chain uses TRBV18 and TRBJ2-1, with 10 bases identical to TRBD2. CDR3 length equals 15 residues. The germline CDR1 and CDR2 sequences are KGHSH and LQKENI. The V gene end was trimmed by 3 bases and the J gene end by 5 bases; junction bases not matched to a gene: 4. The CDR3: CASSPGLAFNNEQFF. CDR3 nucleotide sequence: TGTGCCAGCTCACCGGGACTAGCGTTCAACAATGAGCAGTTCTTC.

This clone has just a few counts. Different DNA sequences within this sample yield the same CDR3. This rearrangement joins TRBV5-1 to TRBJ1-2; a possible D gene is TRBD1 (6 bases). V lost 0 bases to trimming and J lost 3 bases, with 6 bases between them. Per germline, CDR1 SGHRS and CDR2 YFSETQ. The CDR3 covers 13 residues. The CDR3 nucleotides read TGCGCCAGCAGCTTGGAGGGGGACTATGGCTACACCTTC. Translating gives CASSLEGDYGYTF. Full variable domain (outside the CDR3, taken from reference TRBV5-1 and TRBJ1-2): KAGVTQTPRYLIKTRGQQVTLSCSPISGHRSVSWYQQTPGQGLQFLFEYFSETQRNKGNFPGRFSGRQFSNSRSEMNVSTLELGDSALYLCASSLEGDYGYTFGSGTRLTVV.

This sequence joins TRBV19 and TRBJ2-7; 9 bases line up with TRBD1. V lost 5 bases to trimming and J lost 3 bases; unmatched junction nucleotides: 14. CDR3 length equals 17 residues. In germline, CDR1 is LNHDA, CDR2 SQIVND (reference sequence). CDR3 residues: CASSGGQGLRSRYEQYF. The CDR3 nucleotides read TGTGCCAGTAGTGGGGGACAGGGCCTCCGATCCCGCTACGAGCAGTACTTC. Using reference TRBV19 and TRBJ2-7 for the parts outside the CDR3, the full variable domain is DGGITQSPKYLFRKEGQNVTLSCEQNLNHDAMYWYRQDPGQGLRLIYYSQIVNDFQKGDIAEGYSVSREKKESFPLTVTSAQKNPTAFYLCASSGGQGLRSRYEQYFGPGTRLTVT.

The chain has TRBV28 and TRBJ2-5; 7 nucleotides agree with TRBD1. Germline V CDR1 and CDR2: MDHEN, SYDVKM. V dropped 5 bases and J dropped 5; count of bases not matched to a gene: 5. The CDR3 sequence is 13 residues long. The CDR3: CASSRGGEETQYF. The CDR3 nucleotides are TGTGCCAGCAGTAGAGGGGGCGAGGAGACCCAGTACTTC. Full variable domain (remainder filled in from reference TRBV28 and TRBJ2-5): DVKVTQSSRYLVKRTGEKVFLECVQDMDHENMFWYRQDPGLGLRLIYFSYDVKMKEKGDIPEGYSVSREKKERFSLILESASTNQTSMYLCASSRGGEETQYFGPGTRLLVL.

V gene TRBV4-1 combines with J gene TRBJ2-7; D is possibly TRBD1 (5 bases). This CDR3 has 15 residues. CDR1 MGHRA and CDR2 YSYEKL come from the germline V gene. V gave up 0 bases and J gave up 7 bases, with 16 bases separating them. CDR3 in amino acids: CASSQEARGTPEQYF. Written as DNA, the CDR3 is TGCGCCAGCAGCCAAGAAGCAAGGGGTACTCCGGAGCAGTACTTC.

The chain uses TRBV10-3 and TRBJ2-7, with TRBD1 matching 8 bases. V lost 5 bases, J lost 3 bases, and 3 bases stayed unmatched. The CDR3 runs to 13 residues. Looked up from germline, CDR1 is ENHRY and CDR2 is SYGVKD. The CDR3 DNA reads TGTGCCATCAGTAAGGACAGGGTCTACGAGCAGTACTTC. Protein: CAISKDRVYEQYF.

The V gene is TRBV25-1, the J gene TRBJ1-2, with D possibly matching TRBD1 (5 bases). V lost 1 base, J lost 10 bases, and 10 bases lay in between. The CDR3 loop spans 12 amino acids. Germline-derived CDR1 and CDR2 are MGHDK and SYGVNS. CDR3 region: CASSESTVYYTF. CDR3 sequence (DNA): TGTGCCAGCAGTGAATCGACAGTGTACTACACCTTC.

V usage is TRBV7-8 and J usage is TRBJ2-1; 10 bases are shared with TRBD2. Germline CDR1 reads SGHVS; CDR2 reads FQNEAQ. The V segment lost 1 base and the J segment 0 bases; nucleotides outside the gene matches: 15. The CDR3 extends over 21 amino acids. CDR3 in DNA: TGTGCCAGCAGCTTAGGTCGGCTAGCGGGAGTCTCTAGGGGCTCCTACAATGAGCAGTTCTTC. Protein: CASSLGRLAGVSRGSYNEQFF.

V usage is TRBV19 and J usage is TRBJ2-4; 9 nucleotides agree with TRBD1. The CDR3 runs 13 residues. Germline loops: CDR1 LNHDA, CDR2 SQIVND (reference sequence). J gave up 8 bases and V 9 bases, and 8 bases lay outside the gene matches. The CDR3 sequence: CASSSGQGYIQYF. The CDR3 nucleotides are TGTGCCAGCAGCTCAGGACAGGGGTACATTCAGTACTTC.

This clone was counted a single time. This sequence joins TRBV27 and TRBJ1-2; D unresolved. V was shortened by 8 bases and J by 2 bases, with 12 bases between the two germline ends. CDR1 and CDR2 (germline): MNHEY, SMNVEV (reference sequence). This CDR3 comprises 13 residues. In DNA form, the CDR3 reads TGTGCCAGCCGGGGATTATGGAACTATGGCTACACCTTC. Its translation: CASRGLWNYGYTF.

The chain joins TRBV6-1 to TRBJ1-5; D is uncertain. Germline CDR1 and CDR2: MNHNS and SASEGT. The CDR3 is 15 residues long. V lost 7 bases and J lost 1, with 14 bases in between. This CDR3 is CASTAGVTSNQPQHF. DNA of the CDR3: TGTGCCAGCACCGCCGGGGTAACGAGCAATCAGCCCCAGCATTTT.

The chain couples TRBV5-8 to TRBJ2-3; D may be TRBD2 (6 bases). Germline V gene sequence: CDR1 SGHTS, CDR2 YDEGEE. Trimming pared 0 bases from V and 2 bases from J, leaving 16 bases between. The CDR3 has 17 residues. CDR3 region: CASSLARQAGFTDTQYF. The CDR3 coding sequence is TGTGCCAGCAGCTTGGCCCGTCAGGCGGGGTTCACAGATACGCAGTATTTT.

V and J are TRBV5-1 and TRBJ2-7, with 9 nucleotides matching TRBD1. The germline CDR1 and CDR2 sequences are SGHRS and YFSETQ. The V and J ends lost 3 bases and 5 bases, in that order; junction bases with no gene match: 6. The CDR3 contains 14 residues. The CDR3 DNA is TGCGCCAGCAGCTCCCGGGACAGGGATGACGAGCAGTACTTC. Translated, it gives CASSSRDRDDEQYF.

This chain links TRBV25-1 with TRBJ1-4; possible D gene TRBD1, 5 bases. The CDR3 is 14 amino acids. CDR1 is MGHDK, CDR2 SYGVNS, per germline. Trimming cost V 2 bases and J 5 bases, with 9 bases left between them. The DNA of the CDR3 is TGTGCCAGCAGTGAAGCGGGGCTGAATGAAAAACTGTTTTTT. It codes for CASSEAGLNEKLFF.